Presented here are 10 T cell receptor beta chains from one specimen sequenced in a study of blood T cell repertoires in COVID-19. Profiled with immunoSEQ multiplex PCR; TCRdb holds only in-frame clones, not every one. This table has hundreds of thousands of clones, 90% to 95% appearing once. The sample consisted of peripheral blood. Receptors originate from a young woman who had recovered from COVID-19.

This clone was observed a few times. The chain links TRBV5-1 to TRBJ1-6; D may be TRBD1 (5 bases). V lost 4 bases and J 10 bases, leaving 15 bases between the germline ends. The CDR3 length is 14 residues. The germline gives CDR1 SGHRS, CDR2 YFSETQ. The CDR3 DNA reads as TGCGCCAGCAGCCCCGGGACTGAGGGGTCACCCCTCCACTTT. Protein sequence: CASSPGTEGSPLHF.

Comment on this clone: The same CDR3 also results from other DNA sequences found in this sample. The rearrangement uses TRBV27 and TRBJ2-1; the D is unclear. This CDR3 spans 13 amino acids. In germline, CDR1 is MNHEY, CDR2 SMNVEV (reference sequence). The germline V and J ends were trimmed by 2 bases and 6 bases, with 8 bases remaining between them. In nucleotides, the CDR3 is TGTGCCAGCAGTTTAATCTCCGGCAATGAGCAGTTCTTC. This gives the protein CASSLISGNEQFF.

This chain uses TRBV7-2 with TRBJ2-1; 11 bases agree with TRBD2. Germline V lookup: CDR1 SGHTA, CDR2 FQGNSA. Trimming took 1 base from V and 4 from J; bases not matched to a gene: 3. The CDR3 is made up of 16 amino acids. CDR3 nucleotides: TGTGCCAGCAGCTTAGTACGACTAGCGGGATACAATGAGCAGTTCTTC. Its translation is CASSLVRLAGYNEQFF.

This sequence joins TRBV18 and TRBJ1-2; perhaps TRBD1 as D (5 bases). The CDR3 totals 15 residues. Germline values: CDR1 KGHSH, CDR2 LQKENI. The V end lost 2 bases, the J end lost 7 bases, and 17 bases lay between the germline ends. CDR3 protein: CASSPSRGPAVGYTF. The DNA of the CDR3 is TGTGCCAGCTCACCAAGTAGGGGCCCCGCGGTTGGCTACACCTTC.

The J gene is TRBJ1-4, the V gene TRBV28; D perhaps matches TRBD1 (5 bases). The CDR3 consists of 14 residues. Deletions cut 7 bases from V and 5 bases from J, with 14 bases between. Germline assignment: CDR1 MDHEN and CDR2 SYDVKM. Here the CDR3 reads CASTRAGINEKLFF. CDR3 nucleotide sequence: TGTGCCAGCACACGGGCAGGGATAAATGAAAAACTGTTTTTT.

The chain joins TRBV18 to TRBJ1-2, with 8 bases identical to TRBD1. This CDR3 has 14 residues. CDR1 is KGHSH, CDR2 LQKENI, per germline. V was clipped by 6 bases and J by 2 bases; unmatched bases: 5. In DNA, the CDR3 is TGTGCCAGCTCCCCAGGGGGCCAGAACTATGGCTACACCTTC. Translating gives CASSPGGQNYGYTF.

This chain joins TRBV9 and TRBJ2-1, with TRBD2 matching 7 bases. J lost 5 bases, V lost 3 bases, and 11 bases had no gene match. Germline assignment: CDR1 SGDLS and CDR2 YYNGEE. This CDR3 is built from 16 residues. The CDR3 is CASSAREPRGDNEQFF. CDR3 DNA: TGTGCCAGCAGCGCCAGGGAGCCCCGGGGGGACAATGAGCAGTTCTTC.

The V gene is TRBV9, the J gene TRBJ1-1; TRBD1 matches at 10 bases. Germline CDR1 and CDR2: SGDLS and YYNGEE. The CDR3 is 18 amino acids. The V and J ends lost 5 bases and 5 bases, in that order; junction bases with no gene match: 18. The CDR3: CASRAYRSGTGAGTEAFF. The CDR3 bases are TGTGCCAGCAGGGCCTATCGATCCGGGACAGGGGCCGGGACTGAAGCTTTCTTT. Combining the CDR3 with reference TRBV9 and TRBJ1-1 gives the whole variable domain DSGVTQTPKHLITATGQRVTLRCSPRSGDLSVYWYQQSLDQGLQFLIQYYNGEERAKGNILERFSAQQFPDLHSELNLSSLELGDSALYFCASRAYRSGTGAGTEAFFGQGTRLTVV.

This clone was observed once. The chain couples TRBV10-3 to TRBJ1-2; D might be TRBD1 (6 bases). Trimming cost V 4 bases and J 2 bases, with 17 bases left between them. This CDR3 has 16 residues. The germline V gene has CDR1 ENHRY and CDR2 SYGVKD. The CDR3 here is CAISGGLAGENYGYTF. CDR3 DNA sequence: TGTGCCATCAGTGGTGGTCTGGCAGGGGAAAACTATGGCTACACCTTC.

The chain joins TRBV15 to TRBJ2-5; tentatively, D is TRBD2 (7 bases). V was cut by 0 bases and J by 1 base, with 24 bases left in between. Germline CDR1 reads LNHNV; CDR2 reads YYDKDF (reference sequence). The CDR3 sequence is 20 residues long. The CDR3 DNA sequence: TGTGCCACCAGCAGAGATATTCATCCTCGGGGGCTAGCGGTCCAAGAGACCCAGTACTTC. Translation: CATSRDIHPRGLAVQETQYF.